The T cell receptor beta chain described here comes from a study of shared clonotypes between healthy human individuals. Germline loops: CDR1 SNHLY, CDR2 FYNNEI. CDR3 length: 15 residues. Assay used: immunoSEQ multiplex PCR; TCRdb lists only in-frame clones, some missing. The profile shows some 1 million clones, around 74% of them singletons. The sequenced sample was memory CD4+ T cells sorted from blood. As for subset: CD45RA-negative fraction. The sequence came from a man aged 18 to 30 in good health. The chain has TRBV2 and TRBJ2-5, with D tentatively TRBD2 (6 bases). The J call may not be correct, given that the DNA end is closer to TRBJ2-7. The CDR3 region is CASSSLSGGAYEQYF. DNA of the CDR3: TGTGCCAGCAGTTCTCTTAGCGGCGGAGCCTACGAGCAGTACTTC.